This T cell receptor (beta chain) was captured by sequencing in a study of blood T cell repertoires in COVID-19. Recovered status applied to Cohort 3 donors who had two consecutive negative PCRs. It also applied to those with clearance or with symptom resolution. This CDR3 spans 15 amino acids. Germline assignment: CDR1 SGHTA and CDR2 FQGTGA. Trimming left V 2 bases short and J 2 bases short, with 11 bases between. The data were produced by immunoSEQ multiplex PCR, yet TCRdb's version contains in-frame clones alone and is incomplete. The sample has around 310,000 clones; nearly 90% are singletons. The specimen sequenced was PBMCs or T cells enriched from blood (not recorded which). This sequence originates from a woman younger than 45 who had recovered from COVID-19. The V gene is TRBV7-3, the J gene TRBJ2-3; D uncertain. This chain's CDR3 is CASSLSAEFTDTQYF. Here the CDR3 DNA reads TGTGCCAGCAGCTTATCGGCGGAGTTCACAGATACGCAGTATTTT. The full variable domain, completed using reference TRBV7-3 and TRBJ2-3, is GAGVSQTPSNKVTEKGKYVELRCDPISGHTALYWYRQSLGQGPEFLIYFQGTGAADDSGLPNDRFFAVRPEGSVSTLKIQRTERGDSAVYLCASSLSAEFTDTQYFGPGTRLTVL.